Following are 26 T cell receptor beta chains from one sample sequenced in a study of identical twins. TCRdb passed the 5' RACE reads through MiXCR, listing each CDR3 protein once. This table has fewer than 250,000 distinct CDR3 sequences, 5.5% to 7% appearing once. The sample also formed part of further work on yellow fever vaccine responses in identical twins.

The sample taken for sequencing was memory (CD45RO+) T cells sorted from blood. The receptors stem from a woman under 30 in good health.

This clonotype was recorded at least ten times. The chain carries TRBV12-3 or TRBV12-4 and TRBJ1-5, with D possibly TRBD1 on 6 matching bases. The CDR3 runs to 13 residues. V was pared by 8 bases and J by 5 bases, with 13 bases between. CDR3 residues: CASVGQPYQPQHF. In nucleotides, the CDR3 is TGTGCCAGCGTCGGACAGCCCTATCAGCCCCAGCATTTT.

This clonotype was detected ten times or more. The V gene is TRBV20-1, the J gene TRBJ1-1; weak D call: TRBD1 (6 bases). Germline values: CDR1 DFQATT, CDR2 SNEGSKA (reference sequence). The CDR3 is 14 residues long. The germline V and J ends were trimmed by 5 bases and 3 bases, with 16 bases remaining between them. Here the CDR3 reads CSAYRGGADTEAFF. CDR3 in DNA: TGCAGTGCTTACCGGGGGGGGGCGGACACTGAAGCTTTCTTT.

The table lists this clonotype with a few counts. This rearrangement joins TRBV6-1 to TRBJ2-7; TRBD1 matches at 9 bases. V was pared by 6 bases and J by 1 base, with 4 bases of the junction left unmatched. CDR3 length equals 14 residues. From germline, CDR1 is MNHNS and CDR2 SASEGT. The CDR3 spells CASRHDRGSYEQYV. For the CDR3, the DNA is TGTGCCAGCAGACACGACAGGGGGTCCTACGAGCAGTACGTC.

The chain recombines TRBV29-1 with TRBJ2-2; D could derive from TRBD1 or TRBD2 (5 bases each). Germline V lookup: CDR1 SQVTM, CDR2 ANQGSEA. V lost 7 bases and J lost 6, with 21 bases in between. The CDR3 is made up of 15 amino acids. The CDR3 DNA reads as TGCAGCGCCCGACCCGGGACGGGTTCCCCCGGGGAGCTGTTTTTT. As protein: CSARPGTGSPGELFF.

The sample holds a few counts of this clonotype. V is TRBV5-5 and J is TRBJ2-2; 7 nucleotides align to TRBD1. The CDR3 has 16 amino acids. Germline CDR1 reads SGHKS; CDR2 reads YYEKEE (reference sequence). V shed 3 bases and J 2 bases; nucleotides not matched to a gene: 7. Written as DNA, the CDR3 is TGTGCCAGCAGCTCCTTACAGGGGATTAACACCGGGGAGCTGTTTTTT. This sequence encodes CASSSLQGINTGELFF.

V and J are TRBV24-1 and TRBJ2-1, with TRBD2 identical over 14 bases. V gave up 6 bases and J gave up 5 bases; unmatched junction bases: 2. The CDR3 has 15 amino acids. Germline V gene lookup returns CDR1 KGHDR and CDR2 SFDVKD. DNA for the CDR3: TGTGCCACCAGTCCGGGACTAGCGGGAGACAATGAGCAGTTCTTC. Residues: CATSPGLAGDNEQFF.

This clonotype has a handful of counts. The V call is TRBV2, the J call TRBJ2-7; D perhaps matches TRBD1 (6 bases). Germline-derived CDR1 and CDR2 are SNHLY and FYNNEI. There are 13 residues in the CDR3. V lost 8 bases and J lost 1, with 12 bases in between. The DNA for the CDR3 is TGTGCCAGCGGACAGATTAATTCCTACGAGCAGTACTTC. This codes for CASGQINSYEQYF.

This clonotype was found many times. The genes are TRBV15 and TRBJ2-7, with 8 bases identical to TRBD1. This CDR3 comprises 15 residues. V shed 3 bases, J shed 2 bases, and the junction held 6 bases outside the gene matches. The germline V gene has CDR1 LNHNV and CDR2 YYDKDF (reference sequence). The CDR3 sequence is CATSRTRDRTYEQYF. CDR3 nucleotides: TGTGCCACCAGCAGGACCCGGGACAGGACCTACGAGCAGTACTTC.

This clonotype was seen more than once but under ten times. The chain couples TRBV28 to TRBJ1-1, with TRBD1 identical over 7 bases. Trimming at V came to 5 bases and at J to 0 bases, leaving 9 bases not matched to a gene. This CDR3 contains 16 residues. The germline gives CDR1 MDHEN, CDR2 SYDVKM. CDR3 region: CASSPPQGGMNTEAFF. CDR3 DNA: TGTGCCAGCAGTCCTCCGCAGGGGGGTATGAACACTGAAGCTTTCTTT.

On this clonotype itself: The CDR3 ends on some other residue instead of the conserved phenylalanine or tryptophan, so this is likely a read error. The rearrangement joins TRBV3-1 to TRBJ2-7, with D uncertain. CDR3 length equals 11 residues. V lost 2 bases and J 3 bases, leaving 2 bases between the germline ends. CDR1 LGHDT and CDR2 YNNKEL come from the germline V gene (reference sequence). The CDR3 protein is CASSQFYEQYL. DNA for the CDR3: TGTGCCAGCAGCCAATTCTACGAGCAGTACCTC.

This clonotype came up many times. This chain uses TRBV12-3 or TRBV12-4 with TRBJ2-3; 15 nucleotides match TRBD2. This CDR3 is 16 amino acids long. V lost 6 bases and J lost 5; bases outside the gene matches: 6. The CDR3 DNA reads TGTGCCAGCAGCTCATCGGGACTAGCGGGGGGAGATACGCAGTATTTT. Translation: CASSSSGLAGGDTQYF.

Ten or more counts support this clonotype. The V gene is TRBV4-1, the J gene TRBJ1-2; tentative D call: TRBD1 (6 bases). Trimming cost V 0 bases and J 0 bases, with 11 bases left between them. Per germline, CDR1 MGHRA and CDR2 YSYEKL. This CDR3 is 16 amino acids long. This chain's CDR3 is CASSQDWPGANYGYTF. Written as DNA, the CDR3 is TGCGCCAGCAGCCAAGACTGGCCAGGGGCTAACTATGGCTACACCTTC.

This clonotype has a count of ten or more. The CDR3: CASKAPGTGELFF. Written as DNA, the CDR3 is TGTGCCAGCAAAGCCCCGGGCACCGGGGAGCTGTTTTTT. The chain uses TRBV5-6 and TRBJ2-2, with unresolved D. CDR3 size: 13 residues. Germline-derived CDR1 and CDR2 are SGHDT and YYEEEE. Trimming cost V 6 bases and J 4 bases, with 10 bases left between them. The whole variable domain, remainder taken from reference TRBV5-6 and TRBJ2-2, is DAGVTQSPTHLIKTRGQQVTLRCSPKSGHDTVSWYQQALGQGPQFIFQYYEEEERQRGNFPDRFSGHQFPNYSSELNVNALLLGDSALYLCASKAPGTGELFFGEGSRLTVL.

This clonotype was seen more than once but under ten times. Written as DNA, the CDR3 is TGCGCCAGCAGCCAAGATTTCGACTGGTTGACCTACGAGCAGTACGTC. It specifies CASSQDFDWLTYEQYV. This chain links TRBV4-1 with TRBJ2-7; D unresolved. Germline lookup yields CDR1 MGHRA and CDR2 YSYEKL. V shed 0 bases and J shed 2 bases, with 14 bases lying between them. The CDR3 has 16 amino acids.

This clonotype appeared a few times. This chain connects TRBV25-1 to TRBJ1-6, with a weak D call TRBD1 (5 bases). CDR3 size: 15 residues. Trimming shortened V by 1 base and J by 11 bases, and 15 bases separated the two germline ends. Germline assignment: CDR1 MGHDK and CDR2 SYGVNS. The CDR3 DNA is TGTGCCAGCAGTGAATCTTTCGAGGCGGGGGCACCCCTCCACTTT. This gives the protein CASSESFEAGAPLHF.

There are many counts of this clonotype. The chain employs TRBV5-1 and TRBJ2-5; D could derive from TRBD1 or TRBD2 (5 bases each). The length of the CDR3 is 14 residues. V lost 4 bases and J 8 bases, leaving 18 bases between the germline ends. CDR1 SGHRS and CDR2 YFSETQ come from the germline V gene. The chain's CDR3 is CASSNGDVARTQYF. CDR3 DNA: TGCGCCAGCAGCAATGGGGACGTTGCAAGAACCCAGTACTTC.

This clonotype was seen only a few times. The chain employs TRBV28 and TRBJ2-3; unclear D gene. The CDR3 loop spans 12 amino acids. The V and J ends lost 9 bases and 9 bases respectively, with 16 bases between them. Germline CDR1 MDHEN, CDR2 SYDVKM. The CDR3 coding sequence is TGTGCCAGTAATAGAGCCCCAGGCACGCAGTATTTT. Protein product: CASNRAPGTQYF.

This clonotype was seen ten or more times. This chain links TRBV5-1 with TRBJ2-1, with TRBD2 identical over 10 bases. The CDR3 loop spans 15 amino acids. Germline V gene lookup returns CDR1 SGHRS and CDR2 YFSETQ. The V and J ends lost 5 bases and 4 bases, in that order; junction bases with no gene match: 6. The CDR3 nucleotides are TGCGCCAGCAGTTTAGCGGGAGGATTATACAATGAGCAGTTCTTC. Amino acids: CASSLAGGLYNEQFF. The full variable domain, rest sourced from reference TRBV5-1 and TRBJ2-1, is KAGVTQTPRYLIKTRGQQVTLSCSPISGHRSVSWYQQTPGQGLQFLFEYFSETQRNKGNFPGRFSGRQFSNSRSEMNVSTLELGDSALYLCASSLAGGLYNEQFFGPGTRLTVL.

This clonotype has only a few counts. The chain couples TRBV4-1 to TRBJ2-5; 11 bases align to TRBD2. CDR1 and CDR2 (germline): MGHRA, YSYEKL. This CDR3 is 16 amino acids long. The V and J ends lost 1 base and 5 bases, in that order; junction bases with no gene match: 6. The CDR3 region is CASSQVLLAGDETQYF. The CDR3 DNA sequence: TGCGCCAGCAGCCAAGTCCTACTAGCGGGAGACGAGACCCAGTACTTC.

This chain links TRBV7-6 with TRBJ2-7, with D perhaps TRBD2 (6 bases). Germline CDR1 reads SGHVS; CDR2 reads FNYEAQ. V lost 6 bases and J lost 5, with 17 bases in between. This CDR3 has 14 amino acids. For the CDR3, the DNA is TGTGCCAGCAGGCCTCAGACTAGTACGAACGAGCAGTACTTC. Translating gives CASRPQTSTNEQYF.

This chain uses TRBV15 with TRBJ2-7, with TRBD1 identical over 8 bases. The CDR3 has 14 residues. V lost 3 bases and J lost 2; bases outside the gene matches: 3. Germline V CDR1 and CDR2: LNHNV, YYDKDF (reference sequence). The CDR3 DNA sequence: TGTGCCACCAGCAGGGGACAGGCCGCCTACGAGCAGTACTTC. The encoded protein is CATSRGQAAYEQYF.

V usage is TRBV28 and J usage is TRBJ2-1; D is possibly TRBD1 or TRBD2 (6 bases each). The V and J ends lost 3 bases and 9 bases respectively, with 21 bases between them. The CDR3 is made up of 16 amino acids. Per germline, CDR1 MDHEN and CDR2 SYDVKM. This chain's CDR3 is CASSFVSGAFLVEQFF. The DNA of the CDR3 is TGTGCCAGCAGTTTTGTCTCGGGGGCGTTTTTAGTTGAGCAGTTCTTC.

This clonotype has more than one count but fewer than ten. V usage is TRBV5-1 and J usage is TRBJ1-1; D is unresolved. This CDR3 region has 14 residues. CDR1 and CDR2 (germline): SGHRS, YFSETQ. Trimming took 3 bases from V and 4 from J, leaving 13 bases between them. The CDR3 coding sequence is TGCGCCAGCAGCTCGCTCGGGGAGGGCACTGAAGCTTTCTTT. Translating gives CASSSLGEGTEAFF.

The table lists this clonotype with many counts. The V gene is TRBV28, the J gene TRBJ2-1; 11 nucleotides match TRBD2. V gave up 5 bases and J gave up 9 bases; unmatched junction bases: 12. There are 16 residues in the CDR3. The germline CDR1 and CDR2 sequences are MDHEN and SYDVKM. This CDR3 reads CASSRPASGRTGEQFF. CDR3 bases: TGTGCCAGCAGTCGACCGGCTAGCGGGAGGACTGGTGAGCAGTTCTTC.

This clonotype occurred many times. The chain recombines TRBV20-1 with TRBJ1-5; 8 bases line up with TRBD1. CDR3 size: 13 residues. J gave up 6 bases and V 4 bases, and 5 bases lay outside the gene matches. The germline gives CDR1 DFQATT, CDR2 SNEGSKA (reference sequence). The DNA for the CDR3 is TGCAGTGCTATTACAGGGGGAGGTCAGCCCCAGCATTTT. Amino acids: CSAITGGGQPQHF.

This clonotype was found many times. CDR3 sequence reads: CASSPGTTSTEAFF. CDR3 DNA sequence: TGTGCCAGCAGTCCAGGAACCACGAGCACTGAAGCTTTCTTT. The V and J genes are TRBV12-3 or TRBV12-4 and TRBJ1-1; D call uncertain. The CDR3 contains 14 residues. V was trimmed by 5 bases and J by 4 bases, leaving 14 bases between them.